This is a list of T cell receptor beta chains from one sample in a study of cytomegalovirus exposure and HLA in healthy donors. TCRdb's copy holds only in-frame clones and misses some; the assay was immunoSEQ multiplex PCR. The data show about 240,000 clones, approximately 83% seen once. The sample consisted of PBMCs. Receptors were obtained from a woman aged 25 to 45 in good health and CMV-seropositive. CDR3s include the opening cysteine and the closing phenylalanine or tryptophan.

TRBV28	TRBJ2-7	CASSLGSTGRYEQYF
TRBV5-4	TRBJ1-1	CASSETGTANTEAFF
TRBV4-1	TRBJ2-1	CASSQAAGGSYNEQFF
TRBV9	TRBJ1-1	CASSSKGSRTEAFF
TRBV4-1	TRBJ2-7	CASSQGTSGFYEQYF
TRBV27	TRBJ2-7	CASSLTSGRPYEQYF
TRBV4-1	TRBJ2-7	CASSQGQFEQYF
TRBV13	TRBJ2-3	CASSLRGNTDTQYF
TRBV4-1	TRBJ2-1	CASSQGGGEQFF
TRBV28	TRBJ2-1	CASAGGARNEQFF
TRBV5-1	TRBJ2-1	CASMWGLAGVGNEQFF
TRBV9	TRBJ2-1	CASSALSGTYNEQFF
TRBV27	TRBJ2-7	CASSPWGLAATYEQYF
TRBV4-2	TRBJ2-7	CASSPGTGAYEQYF
TRBV12-5	TRBJ1-1	CASAITQNTEAFF
TRBV5-4	TRBJ2-5	CASSLARGQETQYF
TRBV5-1	TRBJ1-2	CASSLYPGDANYGYTF
TRBV28	TRBJ2-1	CASNLIPGGQNEQFF
TRBV7-9	TRBJ2-3	CASSPERAGAAGDTQYF
TRBV5-5	TRBJ1-2	CASSIHGTGGYTF
TRBV19	TRBJ1-5	CASTADRFNQPQHF
TRBV30	TRBJ1-2	CAWSPAGADPYGYTF
TRBV7-3	TRBJ2-1	CASSLTSGAANEQFF
TRBV5-1	TRBJ1-1	CASSLDRGTEAFF
TRBV7-9	TRBJ1-1	CASQTGGPGAFF
TRBV11-2	TRBJ1-2	CASSLAGTAQFYGYTF
TRBV7-2	TRBJ1-1	CASSTRQLLNTEAFF
TRBV11-2	TRBJ1-2	CASSLDPGTSYGYTF
TRBV6-4	TRBJ1-5	CASSDVDRDNQPQHF
TRBV5-1	TRBJ2-7	CASSSGGQRSSYEQYF
TRBV5-4	TRBJ2-2	CASSNGRRWSGELFF
TRBV5-1	TRBJ2-1	CASSLGGTINEQFF
TRBV7-8	TRBJ2-7	CASSFSPYEQYF
TRBV5-1	TRBJ1-1	CASSLYRSNTEAFF
TRBV19	TRBJ1-1	CASRPRGVNTEAFF
TRBV2	TRBJ2-7	CASSESVRTGAYEQYF
TRBV5-1	TRBJ2-7	CASSSTGTGGFEQYF
TRBV29-1	TRBJ1-2	CSATPGAYGYTF
TRBV29-1	TRBJ2-7	CSVGQGSYEQYF
TRBV7-2	TRBJ1-2	CASSSTGTGRSYGYTF
TRBV10-1	TRBJ2-3	CASSEFGGVTDTQYF
TRBV19	TRBJ1-2	CASRQGGYGYTF
TRBV10-3	TRBJ1-4	CAISIDRGSNEKLFF
TRBV4-2	TRBJ2-1	CASSQEAGVSYNEQFF
TRBV6-6	TRBJ2-7	CASTLDPQTGYEQYF
TRBV27	TRBJ2-5	CASSRGQGARETQYF
TRBV27	TRBJ1-1	CASSLNRGGTEAFF